This is a list of T cell receptor beta chains from one sample in a study of beta chain features in type 1 diabetes. Profiling relied on immunoSEQ multiplex PCR, and the TCRdb table lists in-frame clones only, not all of them. The sample contains some 150,000 clones, 6.5% to 8.5% of which appear only once. Sequences were obtained from central memory CD4+ T cells from blood. Receptor source: a woman in her twenties or thirties in good health. Both conserved end residues are part of each CDR3. The D gene is left open where the match is weak. Clone size, where shown, is once, few, many, or a class for clones that have expanded.

- TRBD2 TRBJ2-1 TRBV7-2 TGTGCCAGCAGAGGGACTAGCGGGAGCAATGAGCAGTTCTTC CASRGTSGSNEQFF
- TRBD2 TRBJ2-7 TRBV7-2 TGTGCCAGCAGCTTCGGACTAGACGGCTTCGAGCAGTACTTC CASSFGLDGFEQYF
- TRBD2 TRBJ2-3 TRBV9 TGTGCCAGCAGCACAGGGGGACTAGCGGGAGGTATCACAGATACGCAGTATTTT CASSTGGLAGGITDTQYF
- TRBD1 TRBJ2-3 TRBV30 TGTGCCTGGAGTGTACTTAGGGGACAGGGCTCAGATACGCAGTATTTT CAWSVLRGQGSDTQYF
few - TRBJ2-1 TRBV5-1 TGCGCCAGCAGCTTTGGCACCACCTACAATGAGCAGTTCTTC CASSFGTTYNEQFF
many - TRBJ2-3 TRBV10-3 TGTGCCAGCGGCACGGCAGATACGCAGTATTTT CASGTADTQYF
- - TRBJ2-6 TRBV30 TGTGCCAGCTACAGGAGCTCTGGGGCCAACGTCCTGACTTTC CASYRSSGANVLTF
- TRBD1 TRBJ1-1 TRBV4-3 TGCGCCAGCAGCCGGACAGGGGGATCGGCTGAAGCTTTCTTT CASSRTGGSAEAFF
few TRBD1 TRBJ2-1 TRBV18 TGTGCCAGCTCACCAGGACAGGACAATGAGCAGTTCTTC CASSPGQDNEQFF
few - TRBJ2-1 TRBV28 TGTGCCAGCAGTTCCACACCTCGAAGCTCCTACAATGAGCAGTTCTTC CASSSTPRSSYNEQFF
- - TRBJ2-7 TRBV5-1 TGCGCCAGCAGCTTGAGTCTTCAGGCCGCTGGCTACGAGCAGTACTTC CASSLSLQAAGYEQYF
- - TRBJ1-1 TRBV4-3 TGCGCCAGCAGCCAAGAAGAGGCTTCGGGCACTGAAGCTTTCTTT CASSQEEASGTEAFF
- - TRBJ2-7 TRBV11-2 TGTGCCAGCAGCTTAGAGGGCTACGAGCAGTACTTC CASSLEGYEQYF
- TRBD1 TRBJ1-2 TRBV5-6 TGTGCCAGCAGCTACAGGGGACAGGACTATGGCTACACCTTC CASSYRGQDYGYTF
- - TRBJ2-5 TRBV9 TGTGCCAGCAGCGTAGAAAGGACGGGGCAAGAGACCCAGTACTTC CASSVERTGQETQYF
- - TRBJ2-4 TRBV6-5 TGTGCCAGCAGTGCAGAAATAGCCAAAAACATTCAGTACTTC CASSAEIAKNIQYF
many - TRBJ1-2 TRBV15 TGTGCCACCAGCACCAGGGAAAACTATGGCTACACCTTC CATSTRENYGYTF
- TRBD1 TRBJ2-7 TRBV5-4 TGTGCCAGCAGCATTCGGACAGGGGGCAGGTACGAGCAGTACTTC CASSIRTGGRYEQYF
many TRBD2 TRBJ2-7 TRBV4-2 TGTGCCAGCAGCCAAGCCCCCCTGGGACTAGCAATCGCCGAGCAGTACTTC CASSQAPLGLAIAEQYF
few - TRBJ1-2 TRBV7-2 TGTGCCAGCAGCCCCAGACAGGCGCCGGGCTACACCTTC CASSPRQAPGYTF
few - TRBJ2-4 TRBV6-1 TGTGCCAGCAGTGTTAACAGGGTAGCCAAAAACATTCAGTACTTC CASSVNRVAKNIQYF
- - TRBJ1-5 TRBV5-1 TGCGCCAGCAGCTTGGTGGCAGGCAATCAGCCCCAGCATTTT CASSLVAGNQPQHF
few TRBD2 TRBJ2-7 TRBV4-1 TGCGCCAGCAGCCAAGATCGCCCTAGCGGGAGTAGTAGTTACGAGCAGTACTTC CASSQDRPSGSSSYEQYF
- TRBD1 TRBJ1-5 TRBV19 TGTGCCAGTAGTACTACCGGGACAGGGTACCAGCCCCAGCATTTT CASSTTGTGYQPQHF
few TRBD2 TRBJ2-7 TRBV19 TGTGCCAGTAGTAAGGCTAGCGGAGACGAGCAGTACTTC CASSKASGDEQYF
- TRBD2 TRBJ2-2 TRBV7-3 TGTGCCAGCAGCTTAAGGGCGGGAGGCGACACCGGGGAGCTGTTTTTT CASSLRAGGDTGELFF
few TRBD2 TRBJ2-1 TRBV19 TGTGCCAGCCACATGACTAGCGGGAGAGACAATGAGCAGTTCTTC CASHMTSGRDNEQFF
few TRBD2 TRBJ2-7 TRBV7-2 TGTGCCAGCAGCTCGGGACTAGCGGGGCCCTACGAGCAGTACTTC CASSSGLAGPYEQYF